The clone carrying this T cell receptor (beta chain) was observed a single time. Its antigen is still unknown. J was trimmed by 11 bases and V by 5 bases; bases with no gene match: 9. Germline V gives CDR1 MNHEY, CDR2 SMNVEV (reference sequence). The CDR3 has 15 residues. Sequenced by immunoSEQ multiplex PCR; TCRdb stores in-frame clones only, minus some. The sample shows under 20,000 clones, roughly 86% of them seen only once. This specimen belongs to a study of graft-versus-host responses after intestinal transplantation. Study-wide results and limits: Peak circulating GvH clone levels were associated with early post-transplant HvG declines. Allograft graft-versus-host to host-versus-graft clonal ratios ran high in patients with graft-donor T cell macrochimerism.

The clonotype originates from a human patient who received an intestinal transplant, so some T cells may come from the graft donor. Specimen: bone marrow, collected 120 to 130 days after transplant. The chain uses TRBV27 and TRBJ2-1, with TRBD2 identical over 13 bases. The CDR3 nucleotides are TGTGCCAGCAGTCTGCCGGGACTAGCGGGACCCAAGCAGTTCTTC. Translated: CASSLPGLAGPKQFF.